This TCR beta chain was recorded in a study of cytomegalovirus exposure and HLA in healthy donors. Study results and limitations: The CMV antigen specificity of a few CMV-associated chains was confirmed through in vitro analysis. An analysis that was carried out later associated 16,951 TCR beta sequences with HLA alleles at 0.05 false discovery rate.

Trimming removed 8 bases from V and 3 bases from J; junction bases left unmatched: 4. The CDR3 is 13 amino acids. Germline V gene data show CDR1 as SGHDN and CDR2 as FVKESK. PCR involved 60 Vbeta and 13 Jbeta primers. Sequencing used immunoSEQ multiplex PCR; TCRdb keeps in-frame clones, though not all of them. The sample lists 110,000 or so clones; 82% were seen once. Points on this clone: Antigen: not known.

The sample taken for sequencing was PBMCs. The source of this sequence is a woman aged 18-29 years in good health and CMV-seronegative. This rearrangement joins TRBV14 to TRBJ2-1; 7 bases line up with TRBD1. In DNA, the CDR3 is TGTGCCAGCGGTCGACAGGGCTACAATGAGCAGTTCTTC. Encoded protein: CASGRQGYNEQFF.